This T cell receptor beta chain was identified during a study of response to subunit inactivated influenza vaccine. TCRdb independently ran MiXCR on the RT-PCR reads; one entry per CDR3 protein. The sample includes around 570,000 distinct CDR3 sequences, 7.6% of them seen just once. CDR1 SQVTM and CDR2 ANQGSEA come from the germline V gene. CDR3 length: 14 amino acids. This clonotype came up many times. A read error may account for a junction end that differs from germline. This specimen was PBMCs from blood, taken roughly 24 months after vaccination. This sequence joins TRBV29-1 and TRBJ2-2; D remains unclear. This receptor was obtained from a man aged 50-75 years who received an inactivated influenza vaccine. The CDR3 sequence: CSVEGRLNTGELFF. In nucleotides, the CDR3 is TGCAGCGTGGAAGGAAGATTGAACACCGGGGAGCTGTTTTTT.